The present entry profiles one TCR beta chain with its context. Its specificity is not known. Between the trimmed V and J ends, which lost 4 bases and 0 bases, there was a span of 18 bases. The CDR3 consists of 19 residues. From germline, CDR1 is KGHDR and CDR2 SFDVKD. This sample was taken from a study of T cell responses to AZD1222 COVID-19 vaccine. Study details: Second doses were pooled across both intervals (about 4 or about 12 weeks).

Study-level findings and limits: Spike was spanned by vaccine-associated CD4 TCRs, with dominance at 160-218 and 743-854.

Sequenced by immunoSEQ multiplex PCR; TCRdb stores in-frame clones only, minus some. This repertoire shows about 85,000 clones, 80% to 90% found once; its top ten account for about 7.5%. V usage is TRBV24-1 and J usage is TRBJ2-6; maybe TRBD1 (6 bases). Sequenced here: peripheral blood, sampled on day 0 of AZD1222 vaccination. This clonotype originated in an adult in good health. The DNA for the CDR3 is TGTGCCACCAGTGACCCGGGACATCCCCGAAGCTCTGGGGCCAACGTCCTGACTTTC. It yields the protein CATSDPGHPRSSGANVLTF.